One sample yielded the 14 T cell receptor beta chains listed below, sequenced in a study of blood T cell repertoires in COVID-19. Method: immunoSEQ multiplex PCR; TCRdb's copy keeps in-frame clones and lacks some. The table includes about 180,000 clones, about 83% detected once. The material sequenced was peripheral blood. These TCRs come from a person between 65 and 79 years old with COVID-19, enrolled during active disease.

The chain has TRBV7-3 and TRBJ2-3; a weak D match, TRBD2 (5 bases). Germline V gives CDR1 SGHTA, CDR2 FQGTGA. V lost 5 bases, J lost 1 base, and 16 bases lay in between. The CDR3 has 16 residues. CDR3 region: CASSPDSSVGTDTQYF. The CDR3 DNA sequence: TGTGCCAGCAGCCCGGACTCGTCGGTGGGCACAGATACGCAGTATTTT.

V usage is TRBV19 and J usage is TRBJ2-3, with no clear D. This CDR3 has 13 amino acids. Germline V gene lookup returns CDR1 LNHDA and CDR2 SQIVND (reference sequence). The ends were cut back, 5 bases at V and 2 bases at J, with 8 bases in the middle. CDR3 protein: CASSPGITDTQYF. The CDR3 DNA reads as TGTGCCAGTAGTCCTGGCATCACAGATACGCAGTATTTT.

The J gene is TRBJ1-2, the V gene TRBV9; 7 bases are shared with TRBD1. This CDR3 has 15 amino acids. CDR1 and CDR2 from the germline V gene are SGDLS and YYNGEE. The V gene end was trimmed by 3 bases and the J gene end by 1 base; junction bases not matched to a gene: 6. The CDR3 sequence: CASSAGTAVNYGYTF. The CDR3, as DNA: TGTGCCAGCAGCGCAGGGACAGCGGTTAACTATGGCTACACCTTC.

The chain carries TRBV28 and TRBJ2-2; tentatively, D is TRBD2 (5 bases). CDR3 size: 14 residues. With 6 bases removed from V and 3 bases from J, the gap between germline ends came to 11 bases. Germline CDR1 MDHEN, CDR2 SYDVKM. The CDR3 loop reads CASRTRTDTGELFF. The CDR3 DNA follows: TGTGCCAGCAGAACTAGGACGGACACCGGGGAGCTGTTTTTT.

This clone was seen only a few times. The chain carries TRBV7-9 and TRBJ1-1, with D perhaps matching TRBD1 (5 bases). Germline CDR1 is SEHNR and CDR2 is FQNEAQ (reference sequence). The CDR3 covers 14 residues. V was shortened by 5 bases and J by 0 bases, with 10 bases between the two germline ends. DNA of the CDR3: TGTGCCAGCAGCGGAGGGACTGTGAACACTGAAGCTTTCTTT. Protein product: CASSGGTVNTEAFF.

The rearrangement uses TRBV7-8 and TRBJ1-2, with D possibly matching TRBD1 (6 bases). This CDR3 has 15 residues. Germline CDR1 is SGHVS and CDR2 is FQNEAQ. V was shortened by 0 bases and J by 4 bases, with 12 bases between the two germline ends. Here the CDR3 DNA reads TGTGCCAGCAGCTTAGCGCGGGGGCTCAGCTATGGCTACACCTTC. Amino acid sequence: CASSLARGLSYGYTF. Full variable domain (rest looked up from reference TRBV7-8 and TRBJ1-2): GAGVSQSPRYKVAKRGQDVALRCDPISGHVSLFWYQQALGQGPEFLTYFQNEAQLDKSGLPSDRFFAERPEGSVSTLKIQRTQQEDSAVYLCASSLARGLSYGYTFGSGTRLTVV.

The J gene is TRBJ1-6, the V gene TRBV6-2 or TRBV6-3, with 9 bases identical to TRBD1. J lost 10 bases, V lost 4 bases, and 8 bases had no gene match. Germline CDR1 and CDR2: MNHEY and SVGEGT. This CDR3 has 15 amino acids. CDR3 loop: CASSSAGQGGSPLHF. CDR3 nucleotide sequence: TGTGCCAGCAGTTCCGCGGGACAGGGAGGATCACCCCTCCACTTT.

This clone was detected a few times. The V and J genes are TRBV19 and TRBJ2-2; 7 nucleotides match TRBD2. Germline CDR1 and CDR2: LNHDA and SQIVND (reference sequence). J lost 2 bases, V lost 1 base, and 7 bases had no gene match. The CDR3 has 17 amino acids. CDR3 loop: CASSIGLTGGNTGELFF. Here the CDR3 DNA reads TGTGCCAGTAGTATAGGACTAACGGGGGGAAACACCGGGGAGCTGTTTTTT.

The CDR3: CASSLEDRGQFF. The CDR3 nucleotides read TGTGCCAGCAGTTTGGAGGACCGTGGGCAGTTCTTC. The chain carries TRBV6-2 or TRBV6-3 and TRBJ2-1; maybe TRBD2 (5 bases). CDR3 size: 12 residues. V was clipped by 4 bases and J by 12 bases, with 13 bases between them. In germline, CDR1 is MNHEY, CDR2 SVGEGT.

In nucleotides, the CDR3 is TGTGCCAGCAGCATTGAACAGGGTCCCCTGAACACTGAAGCTTTCTTT. Translated: CASSIEQGPLNTEAFF. The chain is built from TRBV2 and TRBJ1-1; D is possibly TRBD1 (6 bases). Germline CDR1 reads SNHLY; CDR2 reads FYNNEI. CDR3 length equals 16 residues. Deletions cut 6 bases from V and 0 bases from J, with 17 bases between.

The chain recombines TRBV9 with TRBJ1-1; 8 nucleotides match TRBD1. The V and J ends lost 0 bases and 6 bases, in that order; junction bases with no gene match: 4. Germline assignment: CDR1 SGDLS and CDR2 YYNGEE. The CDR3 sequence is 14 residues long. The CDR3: CASSVATGVAEAFF. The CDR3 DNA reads TGTGCCAGCAGCGTAGCGACAGGGGTCGCTGAAGCTTTCTTT.

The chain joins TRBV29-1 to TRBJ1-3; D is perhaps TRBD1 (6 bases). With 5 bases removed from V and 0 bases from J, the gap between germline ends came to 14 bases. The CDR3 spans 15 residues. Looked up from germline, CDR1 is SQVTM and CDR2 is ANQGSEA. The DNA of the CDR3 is TGCAGCGTTAACCGGGACAACGACTCTGGAAACACCATATATTTT. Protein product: CSVNRDNDSGNTIYF.

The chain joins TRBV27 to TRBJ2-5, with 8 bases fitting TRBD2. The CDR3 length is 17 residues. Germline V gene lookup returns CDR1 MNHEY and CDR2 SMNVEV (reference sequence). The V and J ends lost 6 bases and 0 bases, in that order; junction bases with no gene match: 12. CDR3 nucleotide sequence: TGTGCCAGCAGAGCCCGGACTAGCCTATTCCACCAAGAGACCCAGTACTTC. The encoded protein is CASRARTSLFHQETQYF.

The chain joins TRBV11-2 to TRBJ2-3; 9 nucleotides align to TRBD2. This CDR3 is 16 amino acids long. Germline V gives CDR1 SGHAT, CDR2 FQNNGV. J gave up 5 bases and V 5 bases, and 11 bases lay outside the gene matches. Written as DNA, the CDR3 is TGTGCCAGCAGCCAAGTAGCGGGGGTGAGATTAGATACGCAGTATTTT. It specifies CASSQVAGVRLDTQYF.